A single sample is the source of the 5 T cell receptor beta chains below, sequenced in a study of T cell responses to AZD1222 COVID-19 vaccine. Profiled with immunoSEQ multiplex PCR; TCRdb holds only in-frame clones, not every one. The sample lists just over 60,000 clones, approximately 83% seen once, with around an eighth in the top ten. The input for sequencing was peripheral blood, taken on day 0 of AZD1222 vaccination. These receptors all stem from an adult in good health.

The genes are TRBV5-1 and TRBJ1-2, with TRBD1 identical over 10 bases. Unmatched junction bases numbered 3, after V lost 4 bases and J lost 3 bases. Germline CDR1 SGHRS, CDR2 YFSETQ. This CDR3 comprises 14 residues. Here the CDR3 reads CASSLDRGDYGYTF. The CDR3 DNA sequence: TGCGCCAGCAGCCTGGACAGGGGGGACTATGGCTACACCTTC.

In DNA form, the CDR3 reads TGTGCCTGGCGAGCGCGGGGGAATGAAAAACTGTTTTTT. This gives the protein CAWRARGNEKLFF. The gene calls are TRBV30 and TRBJ1-4, with D possibly matching TRBD1 (5 bases). V lost 5 bases and J 5 bases, leaving 12 bases between the germline ends. Germline V CDR1 and CDR2: GTSNPN, SVGIG (reference sequence). The CDR3 loop spans 13 amino acids.

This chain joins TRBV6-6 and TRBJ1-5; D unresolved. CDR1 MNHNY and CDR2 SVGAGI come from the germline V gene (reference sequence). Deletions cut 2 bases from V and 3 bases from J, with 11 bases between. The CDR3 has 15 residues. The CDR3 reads CASSYGQTHNQPQHF. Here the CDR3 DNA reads TGTGCCAGCAGTTACGGGCAGACGCACAATCAGCCCCAGCATTTT.

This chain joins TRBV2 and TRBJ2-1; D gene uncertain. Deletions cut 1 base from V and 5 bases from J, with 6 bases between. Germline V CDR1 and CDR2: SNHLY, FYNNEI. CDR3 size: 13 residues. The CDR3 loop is CASSEESHNEQFF. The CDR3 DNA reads TGTGCCAGCAGTGAAGAATCCCACAATGAGCAGTTCTTC.

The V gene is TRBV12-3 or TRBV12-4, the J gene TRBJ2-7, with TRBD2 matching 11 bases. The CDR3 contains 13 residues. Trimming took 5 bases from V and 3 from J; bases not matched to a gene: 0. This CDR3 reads CASSGTSGYEQYF. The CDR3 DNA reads TGTGCCAGCAGTGGGACTAGCGGCTACGAGCAGTACTTC.